Below, 6 T cell receptor beta chains from the same sample are listed, as sequenced in a study of early T cells in non-severe SARS-CoV-2 infection. One entry per CDR3 protein results from TCRdb running MiXCR on the 5' RACE reads. The sample holds under 65,000 distinct CDR3 sequences; 9.5% to 15% are singletons and the top ten take over 3%. Input material: whole blood. These receptors were taken from an adult who was a healthcare worker with PCR-confirmed SARS-CoV-2 infection or an uninfected control (not recorded which).

V usage is TRBV27 and J usage is TRBJ2-1; 9 bases fit TRBD1. Germline CDR1 reads MNHEY; CDR2 reads SMNVEV (reference sequence). Losses at the gene ends were 7 bases for V and 4 bases for J; bases not matched to a gene: 11. CDR3 size: 16 residues. The CDR3 sequence is CASIASGQGRYNEQFF. CDR3 DNA sequence: TGTGCCAGCATCGCCTCGGGACAGGGAAGGTACAATGAGCAGTTCTTC.

This clonotype was picked up a small number of times. The V call is TRBV7-7, the J call TRBJ1-4; 9 bases line up with TRBD1. The CDR3 loop spans 19 amino acids. Germline assignment: CDR1 SSHAT and CDR2 FNYEAQ (reference sequence). V lost 6 bases, J lost 0 bases, and 14 bases stayed unmatched. CDR3: CASRSRDRALLATNEKLFF. The CDR3 nucleotides read TGTGCCAGCAGGAGCCGGGACAGGGCTCTTCTTGCAACTAATGAAAAACTGTTTTTT.

The chain is built from TRBV29-1 and TRBJ1-4, with TRBD1 as a possible D gene (5 bases). Germline V gene data show CDR1 as SQVTM and CDR2 as ANQGSEA. The CDR3 loop spans 13 amino acids. V gave up 4 bases and J gave up 4 bases, with 10 bases separating them. CDR3 coding DNA: TGCAGCGTTGCACGGGGACTTAATGAAAAACTGTTTTTT. Protein: CSVARGLNEKLFF.

This clonotype was counted many times. V usage is TRBV6-5 and J usage is TRBJ2-1; D possibly corresponds to TRBD2 (5 bases). The CDR3 loop spans 16 amino acids. Per the germline V gene, CDR1 is MNHEY and CDR2 is SVGAGI. V lost 4 bases, J lost 2 bases, and 15 bases lay in between. The CDR3 nucleotides are TGTGCCAGCAGTTCCCGGAGGAGCGGTGCCTACAATGAGCAGTTCTTC. It yields the protein CASSSRRSGAYNEQFF.

This clonotype was seen repeatedly, ten times or more. J is TRBJ2-3 and V is TRBV7-2, with D tentatively TRBD1 or TRBD2 (6 bases each). Germline V lookup: CDR1 SGHTA, CDR2 FQGNSA. The CDR3 has 14 residues. V lost 6 bases and J lost 3, with 13 bases in between. The CDR3 loop is CASRYGGQTDTQYF. CDR3 in DNA: TGTGCCAGCAGATACGGGGGACAAACAGATACGCAGTATTTT.

This clonotype was picked up many times. V usage is TRBV28 and J usage is TRBJ1-4; no clear D gene. V shed 7 bases and J shed 7 bases, with 16 bases lying between them. The CDR3 is 14 amino acids. Germline V CDR1 and CDR2: MDHEN, SYDVKM. CDR3 residues: CASTSGPPGEKLFF. CDR3 sequence (DNA): TGTGCCAGCACCTCCGGGCCTCCTGGTGAAAAACTGTTTTTT.